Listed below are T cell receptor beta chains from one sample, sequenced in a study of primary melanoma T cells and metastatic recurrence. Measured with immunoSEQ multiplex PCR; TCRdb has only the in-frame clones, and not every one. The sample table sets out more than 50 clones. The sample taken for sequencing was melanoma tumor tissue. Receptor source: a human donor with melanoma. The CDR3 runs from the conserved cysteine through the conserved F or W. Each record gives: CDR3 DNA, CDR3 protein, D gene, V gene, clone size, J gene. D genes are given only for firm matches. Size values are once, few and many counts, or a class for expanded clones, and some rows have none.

CDR3nt: TGCGCCAGCAGCCAAGGAACAGCGGGAGGATCAGATACGCAGTATTTT
CDR3aa: CASSQGTAGGSDTQYF
d_gene: NA
v_gene: TRBV1
abundance: once
j_gene: TRBJ2-3

CDR3nt: TGCACCAGCAGCCAGGCCGGGACTAGCGGGTATGAGCAGTTCTTC
CDR3aa: CTSSQAGTSGYEQFF
d_gene: TRBD2
v_gene: TRBV4-1
abundance: NA
j_gene: TRBJ2-1

CDR3nt: TGTGCCAGCAGCGCCCCCGGGACCAGCGCCCACGAGCAGTACTTC
CDR3aa: CASSAPGTSAHEQYF
d_gene: NA
v_gene: TRBV9
abundance: once
j_gene: TRBJ2-7

CDR3nt: TGTGCCAGCAGCTTAGGTGGGGTCGGAGATACGCAGTATTTT
CDR3aa: CASSLGGVGDTQYF
d_gene: NA
v_gene: TRBV11-3
abundance: NA
j_gene: TRBJ2-3

CDR3nt: TGTGCCAGCAGCTCCCCGACAGGGATGAAGGCTAGCACAGATACGCAGTATTTT
CDR3aa: CASSSPTGMKASTDTQYF
d_gene: TRBD1
v_gene: TRBV11-3
abundance: NA
j_gene: TRBJ2-3

CDR3nt: TGTGCCAGCAGGCACGTAGCGGGAGGTTACAATGAGCAGTTCTTC
CDR3aa: CASRHVAGGYNEQFF
d_gene: TRBD2
v_gene: TRBV7-6
abundance: NA
j_gene: TRBJ2-1

CDR3nt: TGCGCCAGCAGCCAAAGGGACCTACAAGACTCTGGGGCCAACGTCCTGACTTTC
CDR3aa: CASSQRDLQDSGANVLTF
d_gene: NA
v_gene: TRBV4-1
abundance: NA
j_gene: TRBJ2-6

CDR3nt: TGTGCCAGCAGTTATCCGGCGGGAGGGGCGTACGAGCAGTACTTC
CDR3aa: CASSYPAGGAYEQYF
d_gene: TRBD2
v_gene: TRBV6-8
abundance: NA
j_gene: TRBJ2-7

CDR3nt: TGTGCCAGCAGTGGGACAGGGGGACGAGAGACCCAGTACTTC
CDR3aa: CASSGTGGRETQYF
d_gene: TRBD1
v_gene: TRBV11-3
abundance: NA
j_gene: TRBJ2-5

CDR3nt: TGCGCCAGCAGCCAACGGACGGTAACAGATACGCAGTATTTT
CDR3aa: CASSQRTVTDTQYF
d_gene: NA
v_gene: TRBV1
abundance: NA
j_gene: TRBJ2-3

CDR3nt: TGTGCCAGCAGCCCCGGACACCGGAACACCGGGGAGCTGTTTTTT
CDR3aa: CASSPGHRNTGELFF
d_gene: NA
v_gene: TRBV11-3
abundance: NA
j_gene: TRBJ2-2

CDR3nt: TGCGCCAGCAGCCAAAGATCGACCGGGGAGCTGTTTTTT
CDR3aa: CASSQRSTGELFF
d_gene: NA
v_gene: TRBV10-2
abundance: NA
j_gene: TRBJ2-2

CDR3nt: TGTGCCAGCAGTTACTCAAAAGGGACAGGACCTATTTTT
CDR3aa: CASSYSKGTGPIF
d_gene: TRBD1
v_gene: TRBV6-8
abundance: NA
j_gene: TRBJ1-1

CDR3nt: TGTGCCAGCTCACCAAGTAGCGAGACCCAGTACTTC
CDR3aa: CASSPSSETQYF
d_gene: NA
v_gene: TRBV18
abundance: NA
j_gene: TRBJ2-5

CDR3nt: TGTGCCAGCAGTACCCCGGGACTAGCGGGTACCTACAATGAGCAGTTCTTC
CDR3aa: CASSTPGLAGTYNEQFF
d_gene: TRBD2
v_gene: TRBV28
abundance: NA
j_gene: TRBJ2-1

CDR3nt: TGTGCCAGCAGTGATCCTTGGACAGGGGAACATGAAAAACTGTTTTTT
CDR3aa: CASSDPWTGEHEKLFF
d_gene: TRBD1
v_gene: TRBV6-8
abundance: NA
j_gene: TRBJ1-4

CDR3nt: TGTGCCAGCAGCTTAGTGGTGGGGAAGAACACTGAAGCTTTCTTT
CDR3aa: CASSLVVGKNTEAFF
d_gene: NA
v_gene: TRBV11-3
abundance: NA
j_gene: TRBJ1-1

CDR3nt: TGTGCCAGCACGACCGGGATACGGGCCCAGTACTTC
CDR3aa: CASTTGIRAQYF
d_gene: NA
v_gene: TRBV6-8
abundance: once
j_gene: TRBJ2-5

CDR3nt: TGTGCCAGCAGTTTAAAGGGGACAGGGCGCGGCGGGCCCCAGCATTTT
CDR3aa: CASSLKGTGRGGPQHF
d_gene: TRBD1
v_gene: TRBV28
abundance: NA
j_gene: TRBJ1-5

CDR3nt: TGTGCCAGCAGCCAAATTCGGGGCACAGATACGCAGTATTTT
CDR3aa: CASSQIRGTDTQYF
d_gene: NA
v_gene: TRBV11-3
abundance: NA
j_gene: TRBJ2-3

CDR3nt: TGTGCCAGCAGAATTCGGGAATCCATCTACAATGAGCAGTTCTTC
CDR3aa: CASRIRESIYNEQFF
d_gene: NA
v_gene: TRBV11-3
abundance: NA
j_gene: TRBJ2-1